What follows are 10 T cell receptor beta chains derived from one specimen sequenced in a study of PD-1 blockade in classical Hodgkin lymphoma. Each and every patient relapsed after autologous stem cell transplantation, and patients got differing brentuximab vedotin exposure. Profiled with immunoSEQ multiplex PCR; TCRdb holds only in-frame clones, not every one. This table holds approximately 60,000 clones, roughly 88% found once. Sequencing used peripheral blood mononuclear cells (PBMCs), obtained at baseline. These receptors were collected from a human donor with classical Hodgkin lymphoma.

The chain is built from TRBV9 and TRBJ1-1; D is unclear. Trimming pared 5 bases from V and 1 base from J, leaving 3 bases between. Germline lookup yields CDR1 SGDLS and CDR2 YYNGEE. This CDR3 contains 11 residues. Here the CDR3 reads CASSGNTEAFF. CDR3 DNA: TGTGCCAGCAGTGGGAACACTGAAGCTTTCTTT.

On this clone itself: Other DNA sequences in the same sample also yield this CDR3. The chain has TRBV9 and TRBJ2-6; no clear D. Germline CDR1 SGDLS, CDR2 YYNGEE. V shed 0 bases and J shed 0 bases, with 4 bases lying between them. The CDR3 extends over 15 amino acids. CDR3 in amino acids: CASSVESSGANVLTF. CDR3 DNA sequence: TGTGCCAGCAGCGTAGAAAGCTCTGGGGCCAACGTCCTGACTTTC.

This clone was found a few times. The V call is TRBV30, the J call TRBJ1-2; D unresolved. CDR1 is GTSNPN, CDR2 SVGIG, per germline (reference sequence). The CDR3 is 16 residues long. Trimming pared 0 bases from V and 3 bases from J, leaving 17 bases between. This CDR3 is CAWSVLRTSRDYGYTF. CDR3 coding DNA: TGTGCCTGGAGTGTACTCAGGACCTCCAGAGACTATGGCTACACCTTC. The complete variable domain, with remaining parts taken from reference TRBV30 and TRBJ1-2, reads SQTIHQWPATLVQPVGSPLSLECTVEGTSNPNLYWYRQAAGRGLQLLFYSVGIGQISSEVPQNLSASRPQDRQFILSSKKLLLSDSGFYLCAWSVLRTSRDYGYTFGSGTRLTVV.

The chain links TRBV7-9 to TRBJ2-1, with 7 bases matching TRBD1. Germline CDR1 is SEHNR and CDR2 is FQNEAQ (reference sequence). The J segment lost 8 bases and the V segment lost 3 bases, leaving 7 bases of the junction unmatched. The CDR3 loop spans 14 amino acids. CDR3 in amino acids: CASSFSTGYDEQFF. CDR3 DNA sequence: TGTGCCAGCAGCTTTTCGACAGGGTACGATGAGCAGTTCTTC.

The chain employs TRBV27 and TRBJ2-3; D is uncertain. Per germline, CDR1 MNHEY and CDR2 SMNVEV (reference sequence). V lost 6 bases and J lost 2, with 12 bases in between. The CDR3 has 14 residues. CDR3 region: CASSQRPFTDTQYF. CDR3 DNA sequence: TGTGCCAGCAGCCAAAGGCCGTTCACAGATACGCAGTATTTT.

The chain carries TRBV7-9 and TRBJ1-6; the match to TRBD1 covers 9 bases. There are 16 residues in the CDR3. J gave up 5 bases and V 5 bases, and 7 bases lay outside the gene matches. In germline, CDR1 is SEHNR, CDR2 FQNEAQ (reference sequence). The CDR3 bases are TGTGCCAGCAGCGAACCGGACAGGGGAAATAATTCACCCCTCCACTTT. It yields the protein CASSEPDRGNNSPLHF.

Only one count was recorded for this clone. The V call is TRBV4-3, the J call TRBJ1-1, with 7 nucleotides matching TRBD1. Germline values: CDR1 LGHNA, CDR2 YSLEER. The CDR3 length is 15 residues. V gave up 0 bases and J gave up 7 bases; unmatched junction bases: 8. Written as DNA, the CDR3 is TGCGCCAGCAGCCAAGATCCTCAGGGGGTCCGTGAAGCTTTCTTT. Protein product: CASSQDPQGVREAFF.

V gene TRBV5-8 combines with J gene TRBJ1-4; a possible D gene is TRBD1 (5 bases). CDR1 SGHTS and CDR2 YDEGEE come from the germline V gene. Trimming took off 4 bases at V and 8 bases at J, with 12 bases between the two ends. This CDR3 comprises 13 residues. The CDR3 sequence is CASSGTRGEKLFF. In DNA, the CDR3 is TGTGCCAGCAGCGGGACCAGAGGGGAAAAACTGTTTTTT.

The genes are TRBV27 and TRBJ1-4, with 10 bases identical to TRBD1. The V gene end was trimmed by 6 bases and the J gene end by 5 bases; junction bases not matched to a gene: 3. This CDR3 spans 14 amino acids. CDR1 is MNHEY, CDR2 SMNVEV, per germline (reference sequence). Here the CDR3 DNA reads TGTGCCAGCAGGCGGACAGGGGGAAATGAAAAACTGTTTTTT. The encoded protein is CASRRTGGNEKLFF.

The CDR3 nucleotides read TGTGCCAGCAGTGAATGGGCATCCCAAGAGACCCAGTACTTC. Protein sequence: CASSEWASQETQYF. The chain employs TRBV2 and TRBJ2-5; D ambiguous. Germline V gene data show CDR1 as SNHLY and CDR2 as FYNNEI. The CDR3 covers 14 residues. V lost 2 bases to trimming and J lost 1 base, with 8 bases between them.